This T cell receptor beta chain was captured in a study of cytomegalovirus exposure and HLA in healthy donors. Study-wide results and limits: In the analysis, some V segments, TRBV6-2 and TRBV6-3 included, were excluded as indistinguishable. Analyzed later, association rates of TCRs varied across HLA loci, with DRB1 most and HLA-C fewest.

Unrecorded immune exposure was likely among donors, who were nominally healthy when sampled. Trimming took 1 base from V and 5 from J, leaving 6 bases between them. This CDR3 is 12 amino acids long. The germline CDR1 and CDR2 sequences are LGHNA and YNFKEQ. PCR involved 60 Vbeta and 13 Jbeta primers. Libraries were prepared by immunoSEQ multiplex PCR; TCRdb keeps only in-frame clonotypes and omits some of them. This sample's table reports about 70,000 clones. On this clone itself: Antigen: not known.

The sequenced sample consisted of PBMCs. The source is a woman in her twenties or thirties in good health and CMV-seronegative. The genes are TRBV4-2 and TRBJ2-7; no reliable D call. CDR3 sequence (DNA): TGTGCCAGCAGCCAAGGTTGGCACGAGCAGTACTTC. Translation gives CASSQGWHEQYF.